This T cell receptor (beta chain) was profiled in a study of blood T cell repertoires in COVID-19. In the study overall: The United States, Italy and Spain provided the acute and convalescent COVID-19 samples. PBMCs, B-cell-depleted T cells, or T cells were the source of the cDNA or gDNA that made up the material.

In the study's own analysis: For nucleated cells, counts were estimated from reference gene primer amplification. Assay: immunoSEQ multiplex PCR; the TCRdb copy retains only in-frame clones and omits some. The V and J calls and clone size are taken from that table; D and trimming were inferred from the DNA. The repertoire includes around 230,000 clones, around 90% of them detected once, and 7.2% sits in the top ten. With 2 bases removed from V and 4 bases from J, the gap between germline ends came to 6 bases. Germline values: CDR1 MNHNS, CDR2 SASEGT. The CDR3 extends over 13 amino acids. The material sequenced was peripheral blood. The receptor comes from a man aged 55 to 70 who had recovered from COVID-19. The chain links TRBV6-1 to TRBJ2-1; D not resolved. The CDR3 sequence: CASSETLYNEQFF. CDR3 sequence (DNA): TGTGCCAGCAGTGAAACACTATACAATGAGCAGTTCTTC.